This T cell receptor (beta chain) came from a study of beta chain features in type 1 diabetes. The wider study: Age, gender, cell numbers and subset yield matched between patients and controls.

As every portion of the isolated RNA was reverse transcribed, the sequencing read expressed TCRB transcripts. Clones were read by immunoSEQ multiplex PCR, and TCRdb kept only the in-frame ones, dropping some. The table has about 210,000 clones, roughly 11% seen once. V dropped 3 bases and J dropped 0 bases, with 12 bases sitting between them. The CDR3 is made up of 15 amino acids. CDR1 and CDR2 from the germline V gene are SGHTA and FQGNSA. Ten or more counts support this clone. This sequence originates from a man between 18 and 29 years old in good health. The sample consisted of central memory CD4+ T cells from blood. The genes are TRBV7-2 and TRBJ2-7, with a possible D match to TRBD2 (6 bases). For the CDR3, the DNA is TGTGCCAGCAGCTTCGGCGGGACTTCCTCCTACGAGCAGTACTTC. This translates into CASSFGGTSSYEQYF.